This TCR beta chain came from a study of beta chain features in type 1 diabetes. General observations from the study: Compared with healthy donors, patients appeared to share more similar naive, central memory and regulatory TCRB repertoires. Moderately but significantly shorter TCRB CDR3s were found in Type 1 diabetes patients in all four CD4+ subsets. Shorter templates might be favored by PCR, equally in patients and controls.

The germline V gene has CDR1 MDHEN and CDR2 SYDVKM. CDR3 length equals 12 residues. V lost 6 bases and J 6 bases, leaving 11 bases between the germline ends. As every portion of the isolated RNA was reverse transcribed, the sequencing read expressed TCRB transcripts. Libraries were prepared by immunoSEQ multiplex PCR; TCRdb keeps only in-frame clonotypes and omits some of them. Of 600,000 to 650,000 clones in the sample, about 14% were seen once. As for this clone: Its matching antigen is unknown.

CD45RO/CCR7/CD25/CD127/CD95/CD27 separated CD4+ naive, central memory, regulatory and stem cell-like memory cells by sorting. The rearrangement joins TRBV28 to TRBJ1-2; D ambiguous. Sequencing input: naive CD4+ T cells from blood. This receptor was taken from a man younger than 35 in good health. CDR3 sequence: CASSQNKNGYTF. As DNA, the CDR3 is TGTGCCAGCAGCCAGAATAAGAATGGCTACACCTTC.